Sequencing of this TCR beta chain was carried out in a study of T-cell reconstitution after alpha-beta-depleted transplantation in children. Points from the study as a whole: At day 60, the high TCRbeta diversity found in some patients originated from recipient T cells and thymic progenitors that had survived. Newly made T cells mostly supplied T-cell counts and diversity one year after transplant. About two months after transplant, alpha-beta T cells reportedly came from several hundred expanded graft clones.

Unique molecular identifiers were built into the TCRbeta library. Each CDR3 protein is one row after TCRdb ran MiXCR on the PCR reads. Among about 200,000 distinct CDR3 sequences listed, approximately 6.9% were seen once. This clonotype has ten or more counts. Its antigen is currently unknown. This specimen was PBMCs, taken before TCRalphabeta/CD19-depleted stem cell transplant. The origin of this receptor is a boy between 2 and 10 years old with acute lymphoblastic leukemia, due to receive a stem cell transplant.

CDR3 in DNA: TGCAGCTTTACCCTGGATTATTCCTACGAGCAGTACTTC. This encodes CSFTLDYSYEQYF. This chain links TRBV29-1 with TRBJ2-7; D call uncertain. V was pared by 8 bases and J by 1 base, with 15 bases between. This CDR3 is built from 13 residues. Germline V lookup: CDR1 SQVTM, CDR2 ANQGSEA.